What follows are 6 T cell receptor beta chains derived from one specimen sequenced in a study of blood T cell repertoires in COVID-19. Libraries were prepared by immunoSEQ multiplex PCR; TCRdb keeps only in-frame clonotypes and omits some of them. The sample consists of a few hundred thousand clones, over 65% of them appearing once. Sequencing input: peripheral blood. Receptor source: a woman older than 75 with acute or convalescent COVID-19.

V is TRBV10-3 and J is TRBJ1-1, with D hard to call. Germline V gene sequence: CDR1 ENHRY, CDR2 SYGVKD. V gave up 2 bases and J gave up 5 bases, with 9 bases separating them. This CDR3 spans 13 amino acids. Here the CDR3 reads CAISELGETEAFF. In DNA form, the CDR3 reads TGTGCCATCAGTGAGCTTGGGGAGACTGAAGCTTTCTTT.

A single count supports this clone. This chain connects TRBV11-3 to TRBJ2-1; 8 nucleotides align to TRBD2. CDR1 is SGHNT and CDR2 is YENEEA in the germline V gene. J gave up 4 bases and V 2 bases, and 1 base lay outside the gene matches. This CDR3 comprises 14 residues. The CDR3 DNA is TGTGCCAGCAGCTTATCGGGGGGGTACAATGAGCAGTTCTTC. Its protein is CASSLSGGYNEQFF.

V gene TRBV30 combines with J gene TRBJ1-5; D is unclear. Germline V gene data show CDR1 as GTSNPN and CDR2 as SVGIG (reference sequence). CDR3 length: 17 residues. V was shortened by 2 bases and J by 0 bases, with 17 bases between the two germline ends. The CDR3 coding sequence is TGTGCCTGGAGTCCGAGGAATCAGCACCTTAGCAATCAGCCCCAGCATTTT. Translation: CAWSPRNQHLSNQPQHF.

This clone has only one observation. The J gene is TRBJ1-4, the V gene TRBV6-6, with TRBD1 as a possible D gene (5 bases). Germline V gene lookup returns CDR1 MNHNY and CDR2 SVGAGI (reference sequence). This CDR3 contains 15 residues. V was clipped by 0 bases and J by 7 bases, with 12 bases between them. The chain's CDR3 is CASSYSFAGGEKLFF. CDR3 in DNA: TGTGCCAGCAGTTACTCTTTTGCGGGGGGTGAAAAACTGTTTTTT.

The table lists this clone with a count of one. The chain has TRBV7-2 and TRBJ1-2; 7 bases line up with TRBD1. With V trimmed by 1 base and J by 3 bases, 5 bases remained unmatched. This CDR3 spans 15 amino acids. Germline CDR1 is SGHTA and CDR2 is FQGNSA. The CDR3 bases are TGTGCCAGCAGCTTAGTGGCAGGGGGTGACTATGGCTACACCTTC. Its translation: CASSLVAGGDYGYTF.

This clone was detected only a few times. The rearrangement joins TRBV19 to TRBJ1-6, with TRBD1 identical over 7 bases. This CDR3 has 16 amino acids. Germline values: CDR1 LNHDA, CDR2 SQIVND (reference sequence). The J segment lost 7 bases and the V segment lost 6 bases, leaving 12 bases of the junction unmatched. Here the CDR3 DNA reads TGTGCCAGTAGGGGGGGTTCCGGGACAGAGAATTCACCCCTCCACTTT. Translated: CASRGGSGTENSPLHF.